These 27 T cell receptor beta chains were sequenced from one sample in a study of blood T cell repertoires in COVID-19. Assay: immunoSEQ multiplex PCR; the TCRdb copy retains only in-frame clones and omits some. The table includes around 140,000 clones, approximately 87% detected once. The sequencing sample was made of peripheral blood. Receptors were obtained from a woman aged 45 to 65 with active or convalescent COVID-19.

The V call is TRBV2, the J call TRBJ1-2; weak D call: TRBD1 (6 bases). This CDR3 has 15 amino acids. Germline CDR1 is SNHLY and CDR2 is FYNNEI. V was pared by 4 bases and J by 0 bases, with 12 bases between. CDR3 amino acids: CASSGQGLANYGYTF. CDR3 bases: TGTGCCAGCAGTGGTCAGGGGCTAGCTAACTATGGCTACACCTTC.

The table lists this clone with a count of one. This rearrangement joins TRBV30 to TRBJ1-5, with D unclear. Germline V gene sequence: CDR1 GTSNPN, CDR2 SVGIG (reference sequence). This CDR3 is built from 13 residues. The V end was cut by 2 bases, the J end by 0 bases, with 5 bases between. This CDR3 is CAWSSGSNQPQHF. In DNA, the CDR3 is TGTGCCTGGAGTTCCGGTAGCAATCAGCCCCAGCATTTT.

The V and J genes are TRBV19 and TRBJ1-5; 7 bases are shared with TRBD1. After removal of 4 bases from V and 5 bases from J, the junction contained 5 bases not matched to a gene. The CDR3 is made up of 14 amino acids. In germline, CDR1 is LNHDA, CDR2 SQIVND (reference sequence). In nucleotides, the CDR3 is TGTGCCAGTAGTAAGGGGACAGACTATCAGCCCCAGCATTTT. Protein product: CASSKGTDYQPQHF.

This chain joins TRBV4-3 and TRBJ1-1, with TRBD1 identical over 7 bases. Germline CDR1 LGHNA, CDR2 YSLEER. Trimming took 4 bases from V and 5 from J; bases not matched to a gene: 7. The CDR3 extends over 14 amino acids. CDR3 nucleotide sequence: TGCGCCAGCAGCCGCAAAGCAGGGGGGACTGAAGCTTTCTTT. This codes for CASSRKAGGTEAFF.

The chain recombines TRBV28 with TRBJ1-1; tentatively, D is TRBD1 (5 bases). This CDR3 region has 19 residues. Looked up from germline, CDR1 is MDHEN and CDR2 is SYDVKM. Trimming removed 5 bases at V and 1 base at J, with 26 bases between. The CDR3 is CASSVWDSGPGRRNTEAFF. The CDR3 DNA reads TGTGCCAGCAGTGTCTGGGACTCTGGCCCGGGGCGAAGGAACACTGAAGCTTTCTTT.

CDR3 in amino acids: CASSEFLQGRDEKLFF. For the CDR3, the DNA is TGTGCCAGCAGTGAATTCTTACAGGGTCGAGATGAAAAACTGTTTTTT. The chain couples TRBV2 to TRBJ1-4, with D perhaps matching TRBD1 (6 bases). V was cut by 2 bases and J by 6 bases, with 16 bases left in between. The CDR3 spans 16 residues. CDR1 SNHLY and CDR2 FYNNEI come from the germline V gene.

J is TRBJ1-6 and V is TRBV19; no clear D. CDR1 and CDR2 (germline): LNHDA, SQIVND (reference sequence). There are 10 residues in the CDR3. The CDR3 protein is CKRSNSPLHF. The CDR3 DNA reads TGTAAACGGTCCAATTCACCCCTCCACTTT.

The V gene is TRBV6-1, the J gene TRBJ2-7; D unclear. This CDR3 contains 18 residues. V lost 4 bases and J 0 bases, leaving 22 bases between the germline ends. Germline loops: CDR1 MNHNS, CDR2 SASEGT. CDR3 protein: CASSAPRVFSYSSYEQYF. Written as DNA, the CDR3 is TGTGCCAGCAGTGCGCCACGCGTCTTTAGTTATAGCTCCTACGAGCAGTACTTC.

On this clone: A junction end diverges from the germline sequence, so it may reflect a read error. The CDR3 here is CASSPLVIEPGDTQYF. In nucleotides, the CDR3 is TGTGCTAGCAGCCCCCTTGTGATCGAGCCAGGGGATACGCAGTATTTT. The chain uses TRBV7-7 and TRBJ2-3, with a weak D call TRBD1 (5 bases). The CDR3 length is 16 residues. Germline V CDR1 and CDR2: SSHAT, FNYEAQ (reference sequence).

V gene TRBV6-6 combines with J gene TRBJ2-1, with D perhaps TRBD1 (6 bases). The CDR3 contains 17 residues. Germline CDR1 is MNHNY and CDR2 is SVGAGI (reference sequence). V lost 5 bases to trimming and J lost 0 bases, with 17 bases between them. As DNA, the CDR3 is TGTGCCAGCAGTCGTGGACAGACCCGGAGCTCCTACAATGAGCAGTTCTTC. Translated, it gives CASSRGQTRSSYNEQFF.

CDR3 bases: TGTGCCAGCAGTTACAGGGCTAGGGGCTACACAGATACGCAGTATTTT. Translation: CASSYRARGYTDTQYF. The J gene is TRBJ2-3, the V gene TRBV27; tentative D call: TRBD1 (6 bases). Per the germline V gene, CDR1 is MNHEY and CDR2 is SMNVEV (reference sequence). The CDR3 consists of 16 residues. Trimming left V 4 bases short and J 2 bases short, with 16 bases between.

The rearrangement links TRBV6-2 or TRBV6-3 to TRBJ2-5; maybe TRBD1 (5 bases). Trimming shortened V by 0 bases and J by 1 base, and 6 bases separated the two germline ends. The V gene's germline CDR1 is MNHEY and CDR2 SVGEGT. The CDR3 contains 14 residues. Here the CDR3 reads CASSYSDSQETQYF. CDR3 bases: TGTGCCAGCAGTTACTCCGACAGCCAAGAGACCCAGTACTTC.

The rearrangement links TRBV30 to TRBJ2-3; TRBD2 matches 10 bases. The CDR3 spans 15 residues. Germline V CDR1 and CDR2: GTSNPN, SVGIG (reference sequence). The junction had 4 bases not matched to a gene; V was cut back by 4 bases and J by 0 bases. CDR3 residues: CAWMRLAGSTDTQYF. Here the CDR3 DNA reads TGTGCCTGGATGAGACTAGCGGGTAGCACAGATACGCAGTATTTT.

The chain links TRBV10-3 to TRBJ1-1; TRBD1 agrees at 10 bases. V shed 10 bases, J shed 6 bases, and the junction held 11 bases outside the gene matches. There are 14 residues in the CDR3. CDR1 and CDR2 from the germline V gene are ENHRY and SYGVKD. In nucleotides, the CDR3 is TGTGCCAGCCAGAGACAGGGGGCTAACCCTGAAGCTTTCTTT. Amino acids: CASQRQGANPEAFF.

The J gene is TRBJ2-7, the V gene TRBV20-1; 7 nucleotides match TRBD1. The junction had 12 bases not matched to a gene; V was cut back by 3 bases and J by 4 bases. CDR1 and CDR2 from the germline V gene are DFQATT and SNEGSKA (reference sequence). This CDR3 region has 15 residues. Here the CDR3 reads CSASWAGDSLYEQYF. In DNA, the CDR3 is TGCAGTGCTAGTTGGGCCGGGGACAGTTTATACGAGCAGTACTTC.

V is TRBV29-1 and J is TRBJ1-1; D uncertain. This CDR3 has 14 amino acids. V was pared by 2 bases and J by 4 bases, with 14 bases between. The V gene's germline CDR1 is SQVTM and CDR2 ANQGSEA. This CDR3 is CSVERVAAGTEAFF. The CDR3 bases are TGCAGCGTTGAAAGGGTGGCTGCGGGCACTGAAGCTTTCTTT. The variable domain in full, completed from reference TRBV29-1 and TRBJ1-1, reads SAVISQKPSRDICQRGTSLTIQCQVDSQVTMMFWYRQQPGQSLTLIATANQGSEATYESGFVIDKFPISRPNLTFSTLTVSNMSPEDSSIYLCSVERVAAGTEAFFGQGTRLTVV.

The gene calls are TRBV6-5 and TRBJ1-2; 7 nucleotides line up with TRBD1. The junction had 11 bases not matched to a gene; V was cut back by 7 bases and J by 6 bases. Germline-derived CDR1 and CDR2 are MNHEY and SVGAGI. The CDR3 spans 14 residues. DNA of the CDR3: TGTGCCAGCACCTATCAACAGGGGCGCGATGGCTACACCTTC. Translated, it gives CASTYQQGRDGYTF.

The rearrangement joins TRBV5-1 to TRBJ2-2; 7 positions match TRBD1. Germline V gives CDR1 SGHRS, CDR2 YFSETQ. This CDR3 is 15 amino acids long. V shed 4 bases and J 0 bases; nucleotides not matched to a gene: 3. The DNA for the CDR3 is TGCGCCAGCAGCACAGACAGGGCGAACACCGGGGAGCTGTTTTTT. Encoded protein: CASSTDRANTGELFF.

The chain uses TRBV18 and TRBJ2-3, with 11 bases fitting TRBD2. This CDR3 comprises 17 residues. Trimming removed 3 bases from V and 6 bases from J; junction bases left unmatched: 11. Per the germline V gene, CDR1 is KGHSH and CDR2 is LQKENI. In DNA form, the CDR3 reads TGTGCCAGCTCACCGGTAATTAGCGGGAGGGCCGCCGATACGCAGTATTTT. This encodes CASSPVISGRAADTQYF.

The chain uses TRBV7-8 and TRBJ1-1; no definite D call. Between the trimmed V and J ends, which lost 2 bases and 6 bases, there was a span of 10 bases. The V gene's germline CDR1 is SGHVS and CDR2 FQNEAQ. This CDR3 is 13 amino acids long. The CDR3 region has the DNA TGTGCCAGCAGCTTAATCACCGCGTCTGAAGCTTTCTTT. Protein product: CASSLITASEAFF.

The CDR3 nucleotides read TGCAGCGTTGAAAGGGGAGGCGGGGAGCTGTTTTTT. Protein: CSVERGGGELFF. The gene calls are TRBV29-1 and TRBJ2-2, with D possibly being TRBD2 (6 bases). CDR3 length: 12 amino acids. The V end was cut by 2 bases, the J end by 7 bases, with 8 bases between. Germline V lookup: CDR1 SQVTM, CDR2 ANQGSEA.

The J gene is TRBJ1-3, the V gene TRBV10-3; D unclear. CDR3 length: 22 amino acids. CDR1 and CDR2 (germline): ENHRY, SYGVKD. Trimming shortened V by 0 bases and J by 4 bases, and 31 bases separated the two germline ends. CDR3 protein: CAISESAPQSNKAQVRGNTIYF. The DNA for the CDR3 is TGTGCCATCAGTGAGTCCGCTCCCCAATCAAATAAGGCGCAGGTTCGCGGAAACACCATATATTTT.

This chain uses TRBV7-2 with TRBJ2-7, with 9 bases fitting TRBD2. V gave up 2 bases and J gave up 1 base; unmatched junction bases: 12. CDR1 is SGHTA and CDR2 is FQGNSA in the germline V gene. The CDR3 totals 18 residues. CDR3 sequence: CASSLMSPAGGLSYEQYF. Written as DNA, the CDR3 is TGTGCCAGCAGCTTAATGAGCCCAGCGGGAGGTCTATCCTACGAGCAGTACTTC. The complete variable domain, with remaining parts taken from reference TRBV7-2 and TRBJ2-7, reads GAGVSQSPSNKVTEKGKDVELRCDPISGHTALYWYRQSLGQGLEFLIYFQGNSAPDKSGLPSDRFSAERTGGSVSTLTIQRTQQEDSAVYLCASSLMSPAGGLSYEQYFGPGTRLTVT.

This clone was seen once. The gene calls are TRBV7-2 and TRBJ1-2; D may be TRBD1 (6 bases). V lost 2 bases and J 2 bases, leaving 9 bases between the germline ends. The CDR3 has 14 amino acids. From germline, CDR1 is SGHTA and CDR2 FQGNSA. CDR3 in amino acids: CASSLYGTNYGYTF. In nucleotides, the CDR3 is TGTGCCAGCAGCTTATATGGGACAAACTATGGCTACACCTTC.

The chain uses TRBV12-3 or TRBV12-4 and TRBJ2-7; D possibly corresponds to TRBD1 (6 bases). The CDR3 is 12 residues long. V was pared by 5 bases and J by 3 bases, with 8 bases between. Here the CDR3 DNA reads TGTGCCAGCAGTCCACAGGGCTACGAGCAGTACTTC. This encodes CASSPQGYEQYF.

The chain combines TRBV4-3 with TRBJ1-4; 12 bases are shared with TRBD1. With 5 bases clipped from V and 8 bases from J, the junction kept 12 bases outside the gene matches. This CDR3 region has 17 residues. Germline V gene sequence: CDR1 LGHNA, CDR2 YSLEER. The CDR3 region has the DNA TGCGCCAGCAGCTTGGGTGGGGGACAGGGGGCGCAGGAAAAACTGTTTTTT. This encodes CASSLGGGQGAQEKLFF.

This chain joins TRBV10-3 and TRBJ1-2; TRBD1 matches 9 bases. CDR3 length equals 14 residues. Germline values: CDR1 ENHRY, CDR2 SYGVKD. V trimming: 3 bases; J trimming: 7 bases; junction bases outside the gene matches: 6. The CDR3 nucleotides read TGTGCCATCAGTGACCCAAGGACAGGGGCTGGCTACACCTTC. This translates into CAISDPRTGAGYTF.